A selection of T cell receptor beta chains follows, all from one sample in a study of regulatory T cells in long-lasting Graves disease. TCRdb used MiXCR to reprocess the multiplex PCR reads, holding one entry per CDR3 protein. The table has hundreds of thousands of distinct CDR3 sequences, about 15% seen once. The same sample was also studied in work on T cells in Graves' hyperthyroidism and ophthalmopathy.

Sequences were derived from peripheral blood mononuclear cells (PBMCs), sampled at new diagnosis, from a patient treated with antithyroid drugs. These receptors all stem from a woman aged 35-65 years with Graves disease. Each CDR3 is given without its conserved first and last residue. The order of the fields is V gene, CDR3 length, CDR3 protein.

>TRBV27|10
ASAGDTDTQY
>TRBV12-3/TRBV12-4|12
ASSLGRWYNEQF
>TRBV20-1|14
SASTTSGSSTDTQY
>TRBV24-1|13
ATSDFSGGQETQY
>TRBV12-3/TRBV12-4|10
ASEVSTGELF
>TRBV11-2|11
ASSPRQGYGYT
>TRBV30|10
AWSVRTDTQH
>TRBV4-1|12
ASSQGGGSQPQH
>TRBV12-3/TRBV12-4|15
ASRKPGQGRGNTEAF
>TRBV5-1|13
ASSLVAREQETQY
>TRBV20-1|13
SARPSDGGSPTQY
>TRBV3-1|10
ASSQGLGEQY
>TRBV6-1|13
ASITVVGANTEAF
>TRBV29-1|11
SEQLRGLETQC
>TRBV11-2|12
ASSQDAWGNTIY
>TRBV12-5|9
ASGQTAPQY
>TRBV13|9
ASSEGGAQY
>TRBV3-1|15
ASTPIKDRGSNTEAF
>TRBV12-3/TRBV12-4|11
ASSPWNAGELF
>TRBV7-3|16
ASSLRGRTGTKYNEQF
>TRBV7-2|17
ASSTSGAGPSSSGNTIY
>TRBV30|12
AWSVREGNYGYT
>TRBV18|11
ASSPGTDTEAF
>TRBV11-2|16
ASSSQGGISLFGSPLH
>TRBV12-5|9
ASGLLYEQY
>TRBV12-3/TRBV12-4|12
ASRSTGTGPGYT
>TRBV12-3/TRBV12-4|10
ASTKTDIEAF
>TRBV20-1|15
SALNSRRAGGPDTQY
>TRBV20-1|13
SAGAGGPITDTQY
>TRBV6-1|16
ASRGTGLGLRVNYGYT